One and the same sample provided the 19 T cell receptor beta chains below, sequenced in a study of blood T cells in healthy people across ages. A second PCR, run for roughly 7 to 11 cycles, used a sample-barcoded 5' primer plus a J-beta primer mix. Each CDR3 protein gets one entry after TCRdb re-called the 5' RACE reads with MiXCR. The data show under 800,000 distinct CDR3 sequences, 20% to 25% seen once. Sequences were obtained from blood. Receptor source: a man in his 70s in good health.

This clonotype was detected only a few times. This chain links TRBV6-1 with TRBJ1-6, with D tentatively TRBD1 (5 bases). CDR3 size: 14 residues. V was shortened by 6 bases and J by 8 bases, with 14 bases between the two germline ends. Germline V lookup: CDR1 MNHNS, CDR2 SASEGT. The CDR3 spells CASRPRDGDSPLHF. The CDR3 DNA follows: TGTGCCAGCAGACCCCGGGACGGAGATTCACCCCTCCACTTT.

This clonotype occurred many times. The J gene is TRBJ2-1, the V gene TRBV7-2; the D gene could be TRBD1 or TRBD2 (5 bases each). V lost 5 bases to trimming and J lost 7 bases, with 15 bases between them. The CDR3 length is 14 residues. CDR1 is SGHTA and CDR2 is FQGNSA in the germline V gene. The CDR3 here is CASSAPGRANEQFF. Here the CDR3 DNA reads TGTGCCAGCAGCGCCCCGGGACGGGCTAATGAGCAGTTCTTC.

In DNA form, the CDR3 reads TGTGCCAGCAGTGGAGTCGCGGCCACAGATACGCAGTATTTT. Translation gives CASSGVAATDTQYF. The rearrangement joins TRBV2 to TRBJ2-3; no firm D call. The V end was cut by 4 bases, the J end by 2 bases, with 10 bases between. Per the germline V gene, CDR1 is SNHLY and CDR2 is FYNNEI. The CDR3 consists of 14 residues.

This clonotype was recorded a few times. The chain uses TRBV12-5 and TRBJ2-7; D ambiguous. The CDR3 has 12 amino acids. V gave up 0 bases and J gave up 5 bases, with 5 bases separating them. Germline assignment: CDR1 LGHNT and CDR2 FRNRAP. The CDR3 here is CASGLVINEQYF. The CDR3 DNA follows: TGTGCTAGTGGTTTGGTAATTAACGAGCAGTACTTC.

The V call is TRBV2, the J call TRBJ2-7; 9 bases agree with TRBD1. CDR3 length equals 13 residues. V lost 6 bases and J lost 1; bases outside the gene matches: 1. Germline V gene lookup returns CDR1 SNHLY and CDR2 FYNNEI. The CDR3: CASRQGASYEQYF. For the CDR3, the DNA is TGTGCCAGCAGACAGGGGGCGTCCTACGAGCAGTACTTC.

The table lists this clonotype with a few counts. The chain recombines TRBV29-1 with TRBJ2-1, with TRBD2 identical over 10 bases. Germline CDR1 is SQVTM and CDR2 is ANQGSEA. The trim removed 4 bases at V and 5 bases at J, leaving 8 bases unmatched. The CDR3 totals 15 residues. CDR3 in amino acids: CSVVASGGHNNEQFF. CDR3 DNA: TGCAGCGTTGTGGCTAGCGGGGGACATAACAATGAGCAGTTCTTC.

The CDR3 nucleotides read TGCAGCGTTGTACAGGGACGGGACTCTGGGGCCAACGTCCTGACTTTC. Protein product: CSVVQGRDSGANVLTF. This chain connects TRBV29-1 to TRBJ2-6; tentatively, D is TRBD1 (6 bases). In germline, CDR1 is SQVTM, CDR2 ANQGSEA. CDR3 length: 16 residues. Trimming removed 4 bases from V and 0 bases from J, with 13 bases in between.

The chain uses TRBV5-1 and TRBJ2-5; D call uncertain. The end of the DNA fits TRBJ2-1 better, so the J call may be wrong. Per germline, CDR1 SGHRS and CDR2 YFSETQ. The CDR3 runs 16 residues. The CDR3 sequence: CASSLAAVPPDNEQFF. CDR3 sequence (DNA): TGCGCCAGCAGCTTGGCCGCAGTTCCCCCCGACAATGAGCAGTTCTTC.

The chain combines TRBV5-6 with TRBJ2-5; 7 nucleotides match TRBD1. Germline CDR1 SGHDT, CDR2 YYEEEE. V lost 0 bases and J lost 11; bases outside the gene matches: 10. CDR3 length: 14 residues. CDR3 coding DNA: TGTGCCAGCAGCTTGGAGGGGGCCTTAGGAGAGCAGTACTTC. Protein product: CASSLEGALGEQYF.

This clonotype was picked up a small number of times. The chain employs TRBV3-1 and TRBJ2-3; 10 bases match TRBD2. J lost 4 bases, V lost 1 base, and 8 bases had no gene match. Germline CDR1 reads LGHDT; CDR2 reads YNNKEL (reference sequence). CDR3 length equals 17 residues. The DNA for the CDR3 is TGTGCCAGCAGCCAAGGGATAGCGGGGGGTTCCGCAGATACGCAGTATTTT. Encoded protein: CASSQGIAGGSADTQYF.

This clonotype was detected only a few times. The J gene is TRBJ2-5, the V gene TRBV4-1; tentative D call: TRBD2 (5 bases). Germline loops: CDR1 MGHRA, CDR2 YSYEKL. V was shortened by 4 bases and J by 5 bases, with 11 bases between the two germline ends. The CDR3 has 13 residues. The CDR3 protein is CASSLRESETQYF. The CDR3 DNA follows: TGCGCCAGCAGCCTAAGGGAGTCGGAGACCCAGTACTTC.

This clonotype was recorded a few times. The chain couples TRBV6-6 to TRBJ2-5; possibly TRBD1 for D (5 bases). Trimming removed 4 bases from V and 11 bases from J, with 11 bases in between. The germline gives CDR1 MNHNY, CDR2 SVGAGI (reference sequence). CDR3 size: 11 residues. CDR3 coding DNA: TGTGCCAGCAGTTCCAGGGTGGAGCAGTACTTC. This codes for CASSSRVEQYF.

This clonotype was seen only a few times. This sequence joins TRBV5-1 and TRBJ1-4; 8 nucleotides agree with TRBD1. Germline CDR1 SGHRS, CDR2 YFSETQ. V shed 0 bases, J shed 6 bases, and the junction held 4 bases outside the gene matches. This CDR3 has 15 residues. The CDR3 region is CASSLAGQDYEKLFF. CDR3 nucleotide sequence: TGCGCCAGCAGCTTGGCGGGACAGGACTATGAAAAACTGTTTTTT.

The J gene is TRBJ2-5, the V gene TRBV7-6; 8 bases are a match to TRBD2. TRBJ2-1 explains the end of the DNA better; the J call may be wrong. The CDR3 spans 16 residues. Germline-derived CDR1 and CDR2 are SGHVS and FNYEAQ. This CDR3 reads CASSLDLGRGLDEQFF. CDR3 in DNA: TGTGCCAGCAGCCTAGATCTCGGGAGGGGCCTCGACGAGCAGTTCTTC.

This clonotype was observed a few times. The rearrangement uses TRBV9 and TRBJ2-3, with D unclear. This CDR3 spans 15 amino acids. Trimming removed 0 bases from V and 3 bases from J, with 11 bases in between. Germline V CDR1 and CDR2: SGDLS, YYNGEE. This CDR3 reads CASSVVDHQTDTQYF. The CDR3, as DNA: TGTGCCAGCAGCGTAGTGGACCATCAGACAGATACGCAGTATTTT.

This clonotype was counted between two and nine times. V gene TRBV6-1 combines with J gene TRBJ2-5, with D possibly being TRBD2 (6 bases). The end of the DNA fits TRBJ2-1 better, so the J call may be wrong. The CDR3 totals 16 residues. CDR1 MNHNS and CDR2 SASEGT come from the germline V gene. The DNA of the CDR3 is TGTGCCAGCAGAACATCGGGAGCTCCAGACTACAATGAGCAGTTCTTC. Residues: CASRTSGAPDYNEQFF.

The chain combines TRBV10-3 with TRBJ2-7; D is possibly TRBD2 (6 bases). CDR3 length: 16 amino acids. The V end was cut by 4 bases, the J end by 0 bases, with 16 bases between. Germline V gene data show CDR1 as ENHRY and CDR2 as SYGVKD. The CDR3 loop reads CAISVGGVQLSYEQYF. Here the CDR3 DNA reads TGTGCCATCAGTGTGGGGGGAGTCCAACTCTCCTACGAGCAGTACTTC.

The chain recombines TRBV3-1 with TRBJ2-3, with 7 bases lining up with TRBD2. Germline loops: CDR1 LGHDT, CDR2 YNNKEL (reference sequence). The CDR3 has 15 residues. With V trimmed by 3 bases and J by 5 bases, 8 bases remained unmatched. The CDR3 DNA reads as TGTGCCAGCAGCCATACTGCGGCTAGCGGAGATACGCAGTATTTT. It codes for CASSHTAASGDTQYF.

This clonotype was seen a handful of times. V is TRBV29-1 and J is TRBJ1-2; D not resolved. CDR3 length: 12 amino acids. Germline lookup yields CDR1 SQVTM and CDR2 ANQGSEA. V lost 3 bases and J lost 4, with 9 bases in between. The CDR3 DNA follows: TGCAGCGTTGAGAGCCGGGTCTATGGCTACACCTTC. This gives the protein CSVESRVYGYTF.